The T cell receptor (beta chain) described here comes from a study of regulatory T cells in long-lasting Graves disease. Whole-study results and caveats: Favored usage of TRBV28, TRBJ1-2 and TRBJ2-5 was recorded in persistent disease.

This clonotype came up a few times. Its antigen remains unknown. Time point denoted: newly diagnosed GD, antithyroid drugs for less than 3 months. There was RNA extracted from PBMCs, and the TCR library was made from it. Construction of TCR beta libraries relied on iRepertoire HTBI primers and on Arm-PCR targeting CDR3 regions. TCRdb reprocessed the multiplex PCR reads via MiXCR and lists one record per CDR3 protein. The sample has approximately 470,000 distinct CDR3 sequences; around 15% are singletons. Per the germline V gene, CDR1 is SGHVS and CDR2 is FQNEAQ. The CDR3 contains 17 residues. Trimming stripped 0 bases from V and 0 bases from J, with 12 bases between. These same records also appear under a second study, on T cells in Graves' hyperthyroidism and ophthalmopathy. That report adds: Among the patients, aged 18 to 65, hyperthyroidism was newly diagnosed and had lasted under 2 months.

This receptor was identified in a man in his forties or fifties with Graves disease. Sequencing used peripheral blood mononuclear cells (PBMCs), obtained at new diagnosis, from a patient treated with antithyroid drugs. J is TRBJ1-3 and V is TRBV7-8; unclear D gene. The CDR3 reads CASSLAARTISGNTIYF. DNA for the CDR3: TGTGCCAGCAGCTTAGCGGCCAGGACGATCTCTGGAAACACCATATATTTT.